These T cell receptor beta chains were read from a single sample in a study of T cells after yellow fever vaccination. TCRdb fed the 5' RACE reads into MiXCR, producing one record per CDR3 protein. The sample consists of around 600,000 distinct CDR3 sequences, more than 9% of them appearing once. The specimen comprised PBMCs, sampled on the day of the yellow fever booster vaccination. Every receptor here comes from a man younger than 40 who received the YFV17D yellow fever vaccine. Each CDR3 is given with its conserved first and last residue. Fields, in order: D gene, clone size, J gene, V gene, CDR3 protein, CDR3 DNA. D genes are given only for firm matches. Only some rows state a clone size, as once, few, many or a class for expanded clones.

.,few,TRBJ2-6,TRBV7-8,CASKPVVGANVLTF,TGTGCCAGCAAGCCGGTGGTTGGGGCCAACGTCCTGACTTTC
.,.,TRBJ1-2,TRBV5-1,CASSLGDSYGYTF,TGCGCCAGCAGCTTGGGCGACAGCTATGGCTACACCTTC
TRBD2,.,TRBJ2-5,TRBV20-1,CSARGELAGGPETQYF,TGCAGTGCTAGAGGGGAGCTAGCGGGAGGGCCGGAGACCCAGTACTTC
.,.,TRBJ2-2,TRBV28,CASSLYSGVNTGELFF,TGTGCCAGCAGTTTATATTCCGGGGTGAACACCGGGGAGCTGTTTTTT
TRBD2,few,TRBJ2-7,TRBV7-2,CASSVTSGSGEQYF,TGTGCCAGCAGCGTGACTAGCGGGAGCGGGGAGCAGTACTTC
TRBD2,few,TRBJ2-7,TRBV30,CAWSVRGTRINEQYF,TGTGCCTGGAGTGTACGAGGGACTAGGATCAACGAGCAGTACTTC
TRBD2,.,TRBJ2-5,TRBV6-2/TRBV6-3,CASTLLADQETQYF,TGTGCCAGCACCCTACTAGCGGACCAAGAGACCCAGTACTTC
.,few,TRBJ2-1,TRBV4-3,CASSQDQSEQFF,TGCGCCAGCAGCCAAGATCAGAGTGAGCAGTTCTTC
.,few,TRBJ1-2,TRBV5-1,CASSLGDDVNYGYTF,TGCGCCAGCAGCTTGGGAGATGATGTTAACTATGGCTACACCTTC
TRBD2,few,TRBJ2-1,TRBV5-1,CASNQLAGGINEQFF,TGCGCCAGCAACCAACTAGCGGGAGGCATCAATGAGCAGTTCTTC
.,few,TRBJ1-1,TRBV5-1,CASSLIGTVRVAEAFF,TGCGCCAGCAGCTTGATCGGGACCGTTCGTGTCGCTGAAGCTTTCTTT
.,.,TRBJ2-2,TRBV5-1,CASSLVSGQTGELFF,TGCGCCAGCAGCTTGGTATCGGGTCAGACCGGGGAGCTGTTTTTT
TRBD1,few,TRBJ2-1,TRBV5-1,CASSLAPGGWNEQFF,TGCGCCAGCAGCTTGGCCCCAGGGGGCTGGAATGAGCAGTTCTTC
TRBD1,.,TRBJ2-5,TRBV25-1,CASSGDRGTETQYF,TGTGCCAGCAGTGGAGACAGGGGAACCGAGACCCAGTACTTC
.,.,TRBJ2-6,TRBV10-3,CAISESTANVLTF,TGTGCCATCAGTGAGTCGACGGCCAACGTCCTGACTTTC
TRBD2,.,TRBJ2-7,TRBV4-1,CASSQETSGSLPYEQYF,TGCGCCAGCAGCCAAGAGACTAGCGGGAGTTTACCCTACGAGCAGTACTTC
.,few,TRBJ2-7,TRBV5-6,CASSRPGGVSYEQYF,TGTGCCAGCAGCCGACCAGGCGGGGTCTCCTACGAGCAGTACTTC
TRBD2,few,TRBJ2-3,TRBV2,CASSGTSGRAPATDTQYF,TGTGCCAGCAGTGGGACTAGCGGGAGGGCCCCCGCCACAGATACGCAGTATTTT
TRBD2,.,TRBJ2-3,TRBV20-1,CSARDLRGADTQYF,TGCAGTGCTAGAGATTTGCGGGGGGCAGATACGCAGTATTTT
.,.,TRBJ2-7,TRBV29-1,CSVPGGGHGSTEQYF,TGCAGCGTTCCCGGAGGGGGACACGGGTCCACCGAGCAGTACTTC
.,few,TRBJ1-5,TRBV6-1,CASSEVGGFNQPQHF,TGTGCCAGCAGTGAAGTGGGGGGCTTCAATCAGCCCCAGCATTTT
.,few,TRBJ2-1,TRBV27,CASLNMGRWYEQFF,TGTGCCAGCTTAAACATGGGGAGGTGGTATGAGCAGTTCTTC